This T cell receptor (beta chain) stems from a study of cytomegalovirus exposure and HLA in healthy donors. This clone was picked up a small number of times. Primers: 60 Vbeta forward and 13 Jbeta reverse. Method: immunoSEQ multiplex PCR; TCRdb's copy keeps in-frame clones and lacks some. The sample lists 100,000 to 150,000 clones, roughly a tenth seen once, with around 4.6% in the top ten. The CDR3 loop spans 12 amino acids. The germline CDR1 and CDR2 sequences are MDHEN and SYDVKM. Trimming stripped 9 bases from V and 7 bases from J, with 13 bases between. The receptor's source is a woman younger than 35 in good health and CMV-seropositive. The gene calls are TRBV28 and TRBJ1-5; TRBD1 might be the D (5 bases). The source material was PBMCs. CDR3 DNA: TGTGCCAGTAGGACAAATAAGCAGCCCCAGCATTTT. Residues: CASRTNKQPQHF.